This is a list of T cell receptor beta chains from one sample in a study of T cells in Graves' hyperthyroidism and ophthalmopathy. Via MiXCR, TCRdb re-called the multiplex PCR reads, giving one row per CDR3 protein. Found here are 150,000 to 200,000 distinct CDR3 sequences, approximately 15% of them singletons; the top ten hold 25% to 30%. Sequencing was performed on blood. The receptors were gathered from a woman in her forties or fifties with Graves' hyperthyroidism. The CDR3 runs from the conserved cysteine through the conserved F or W. D genes are given only for firm matches. For some rows the clone size is stated as once, few or many, or as a class when expanded; others skip it.

cdr3_nt cdr3_aa j_call clone_size d_call v_call
TGTGCCAGCAGCTTGAACGGTGGGACACCCCTCTACGAGCAGTACTTC CASSLNGGTPLYEQYF TRBJ2-7 many NA TRBV5-6
TGCAGTGCCCCGGTTCGGGGAACTAACACTGAAGCTTTCTTT CSAPVRGTNTEAFF TRBJ1-1 many NA TRBV20-1
TGTGCCAGCAGTAGATTAAGGGATCAAGAGACCCAGTACTTC CASSRLRDQETQYF TRBJ2-5 NA NA TRBV2
TGTGCCAGCAGCCCGTCTGGGACTAACTACGAGCAGTACTTC CASSPSGTNYEQYF TRBJ2-7 many TRBD2 TRBV9
TGTGCCAGCAGCTTAGTCCGGATGGACTACAATGAGCAGTTCTTC CASSLVRMDYNEQFF TRBJ2-1 many NA TRBV7-9
TGCAGCGTTGAAGATGTCAACTACCTAAACACAGATACGCAGTATTTT CSVEDVNYLNTDTQYF TRBJ2-3 few NA TRBV29-1
TGTGCCAGTAGTATAGGGACCCGGGGATACGAGCAGTACTTC CASSIGTRGYEQYF TRBJ2-7 NA NA TRBV19
TGTGCCACCCGACCTAGCGGGGAGGGGGAGACCCAGCATTTT CATRPSGEGETQHF TRBJ1-5 many NA TRBV6-1
TGTGCCAGCTCACCAATGACAGGGGTCGGCGAGCAGTACTTC CASSPMTGVGEQYF TRBJ2-7 many TRBD1 TRBV18
TGCGCCAGCAGCCAGGAGGACAGGGGGCTTGGAAACACCATATATTTT CASSQEDRGLGNTIYF TRBJ1-3 NA TRBD1 TRBV4-3
TGTGCCTGGAGTGTGGCCAGTTTCGGTGGCTACACCTTC CAWSVASFGGYTF TRBJ1-2 NA NA TRBV30
TGTGCCAGCAGTACGTTCCGGACAAGCAATCAGCCCCAGCATTTT CASSTFRTSNQPQHF TRBJ1-5 many NA TRBV6-1
TGCGCCAGCAGCCAAGATCTGGCGGGACATGGGGCCCACAATGAGCAGTTCTTC CASSQDLAGHGAHNEQFF TRBJ2-1 NA NA TRBV4-3